Here is one T cell receptor beta chain with its context. The antigen remains unidentified. The PCR was carried out with 60 Vbeta primers and 13 Jbeta primers. Sequenced by immunoSEQ multiplex PCR; TCRdb stores in-frame clones only, minus some. The sample has under 200,000 clones, approximately 80% seen once. Trimming removed 3 bases at V and 1 base at J, with 12 bases between. The length of the CDR3 is 15 residues. Per germline, CDR1 MGHRA and CDR2 YSYEKL. This sample stems from a study of cytomegalovirus exposure and HLA in healthy donors. Study as a whole: Most genotyped donors, approximately 81% of some 400, had Caucasian-associated genetic ancestry.

General study points: The productive fraction for most TCR beta V segments was about 87% or about 30% in an earlier analysis. It was only CMV serostatus that was available as immune exposure information. For cytomegalovirus status, the classifier reportedly gave diagnoses with high specificity and sensitivity.

The rearrangement joins TRBV4-1 to TRBJ2-5; D uncertain. This receptor was taken from a man in his late teens or twenties in good health and CMV-seronegative. Material: PBMCs. This chain's CDR3 is CASSHSTDTQETQYF. In nucleotides, the CDR3 is TGCGCCAGCAGCCACTCAACCGACACCCAAGAGACCCAGTACTTC.